The 27 T cell receptor beta chains below come from one sample, sequenced in a study of circulating tumor DNA in untreated peripheral T-cell lymphoma. Using immunoSEQ multiplex PCR, the repertoire was profiled, and TCRdb retains in-frame clones only, with some absent. The top ten clones hold 8.1% of a sample with 2,500 to 3,500 clones, 60% to 75% of them seen once. The sample consisted of tumor tissue. These TCRs come from a human donor with peripheral T-cell lymphoma.

This chain uses TRBV10-2 with TRBJ1-1; unclear D gene. V was pared by 7 bases and J by 1 base, with 10 bases between. This CDR3 spans 13 amino acids. CDR1 and CDR2 from the germline V gene are WSHSY and SAAADI. In DNA form, the CDR3 reads TGCGCCAGCAAGGTTGGCCCGAACACTGAAGCTTTCTTT. It specifies CASKVGPNTEAFF.

This chain joins TRBV28 and TRBJ2-3; 7 bases match TRBD1. Germline V CDR1 and CDR2: MDHEN, SYDVKM. J was trimmed by 4 bases and V by 3 bases; bases with no gene match: 10. This CDR3 comprises 16 residues. CDR3 loop: CASSFRGRGYSDTQYF. The CDR3, as DNA: TGTGCCAGCAGTTTCCGGGGCAGGGGGTATTCAGATACGCAGTATTTT.

V is TRBV15 and J is TRBJ1-5, with D possibly being TRBD1 (5 bases). This CDR3 is 15 amino acids long. Trimming took 0 bases from V and 1 from J, leaving 7 bases between them. Germline assignment: CDR1 LNHNV and CDR2 YYDKDF (reference sequence). For the CDR3, the DNA is TGTGCCACCAGCAGAGATGGGGGGAGCAATCAGCCCCAGCATTTT. Translation: CATSRDGGSNQPQHF.

The chain uses TRBV19 and TRBJ1-4; no clear D gene. The CDR3 loop spans 15 amino acids. The V gene's germline CDR1 is LNHDA and CDR2 SQIVND (reference sequence). The V and J ends lost 4 bases and 1 base respectively, with 10 bases between them. CDR3 in DNA: TGTGCCAGTAGTAAACAGTGGGGAACTAATGAAAAACTGTTTTTT. Its protein is CASSKQWGTNEKLFF.

V gene TRBV2 combines with J gene TRBJ2-3; TRBD2 agrees at 13 bases. Germline lookup yields CDR1 SNHLY and CDR2 FYNNEI. This CDR3 has 18 amino acids. With V trimmed by 6 bases and J by 0 bases, 9 bases remained unmatched. Written as DNA, the CDR3 is TGTGCCAGCAGCGTCCCAACTAGCGGGGGGGAGAGCACAGATACGCAGTATTTT. Encoded protein: CASSVPTSGGESTDTQYF.

In this sample, this clone turned up a few times. V and J are TRBV15 and TRBJ1-4; D remains ambiguous. Germline loops: CDR1 LNHNV, CDR2 YYDKDF (reference sequence). Trimming took off 5 bases at V and 7 bases at J, with 14 bases between the two ends. This CDR3 region has 14 residues. The CDR3 bases are TGTGCCACCAGCCCCCAGCGGGGAACTGAAAAACTGTTTTTT. It yields the protein CATSPQRGTEKLFF.

The chain uses TRBV12-5 and TRBJ1-6, with D perhaps TRBD1 (5 bases). V was cut by 3 bases and J by 12 bases, with 15 bases left in between. Germline CDR1 LGHNT, CDR2 FRNRAP. The CDR3 contains 14 residues. The DNA for the CDR3 is TGTGCTAGTGGTTTAGGGACGGGGCTTTTACCCCTCCACTTT. The encoded protein is CASGLGTGLLPLHF.

The gene calls are TRBV29-1 and TRBJ1-4, with TRBD1 identical over 11 bases. Germline V lookup: CDR1 SQVTM, CDR2 ANQGSEA. This CDR3 spans 16 amino acids. The V and J ends lost 1 base and 6 bases, in that order; junction bases with no gene match: 7. The CDR3 DNA follows: TGCAGCGTTGAAGTTCTGCGGGACAGGGGGGATGAAAAACTGTTTTTT. It encodes CSVEVLRDRGDEKLFF.

The chain combines TRBV2 with TRBJ2-7; 8 nucleotides align to TRBD2. CDR1 SNHLY and CDR2 FYNNEI come from the germline V gene. The CDR3 is 14 residues long. The V segment lost 5 bases and the J segment 5 bases; nucleotides outside the gene matches: 8. Here the CDR3 DNA reads TGTGCCAGCAGTTTAGACGGGGGGGCGGACGAGCAGTACTTC. It codes for CASSLDGGADEQYF.

The chain employs TRBV15 and TRBJ1-2; D perhaps matches TRBD1 (5 bases). This CDR3 is 15 amino acids long. Trimming removed 5 bases at V and 4 bases at J, with 17 bases between. CDR1 LNHNV and CDR2 YYDKDF come from the germline V gene (reference sequence). CDR3 sequence reads: CATSPDAGGAYGYTF. The CDR3 DNA reads TGTGCCACCAGCCCGGATGCCGGTGGGGCCTATGGCTACACCTTC.

This clone was counted between two and nine times. The V gene is TRBV30, the J gene TRBJ1-1; 8 bases are a match to TRBD1. J gave up 5 bases and V 3 bases, and 11 bases lay outside the gene matches. CDR1 and CDR2 from the germline V gene are GTSNPN and SVGIG (reference sequence). The CDR3 length is 15 residues. CDR3 coding DNA: TGTGCCTGGAGGAGACAGGGGTTCGCGAGAACTGAAGCTTTCTTT. Its translation is CAWRRQGFARTEAFF.

This clone is termed medium-sized. This chain uses TRBV18 with TRBJ2-6; D is uncertain. Germline V gene sequence: CDR1 KGHSH, CDR2 LQKENI. The CDR3 is 14 amino acids. The germline V and J ends were trimmed by 8 bases and 0 bases, with 8 bases remaining between them. CDR3 bases: TGTGCCAGCACCCAGAACTCTGGGGCCAACGTCCTGACTTTC. This encodes CASTQNSGANVLTF.

The chain joins TRBV6-8 to TRBJ1-1; tentatively, D is TRBD1 (5 bases). The CDR3 has 17 residues. CDR1 is MNHGY and CDR2 is SAAAGT in the germline V gene. V lost 6 bases to trimming and J lost 0 bases, with 20 bases between them. CDR3 protein: CASRWNRRGRMNTEAFF. The CDR3 bases are TGTGCCAGCAGGTGGAACAGACGGGGCCGGATGAACACTGAAGCTTTCTTT.

The V call is TRBV1, the J call TRBJ1-5. TRBV1 corresponds to a pseudogene. This CDR3 region has 14 residues. DNA for the CDR3: TGCGCCAGCAGCCAAGATAAACGGGGAAGTGACCAGCATTTT. Its protein is CASSQDKRGSDQHF.

This clone was detected a few times. V is TRBV19 and J is TRBJ1-1; D possibly corresponds to TRBD1 (6 bases). Trimming took off 7 bases at V and 6 bases at J, with 15 bases between the two ends. The CDR3 sequence is 13 residues long. CDR1 and CDR2 from the germline V gene are LNHDA and SQIVND (reference sequence). CDR3 sequence reads: CASNPGGGAEAFF. The CDR3 bases are TGTGCCAGTAATCCAGGAGGGGGGGCTGAAGCTTTCTTT.

This clone was counted between two and nine times. The rearrangement uses TRBV15 and TRBJ1-2; D might be TRBD1 (6 bases). Trimming took 2 bases from V and 2 from J, leaving 15 bases between them. This CDR3 region has 16 residues. The V gene's germline CDR1 is LNHNV and CDR2 YYDKDF (reference sequence). The CDR3 reads CATSRTHREPNYGYTF. The CDR3 DNA sequence: TGTGCCACCAGCAGAACCCACAGGGAGCCAAACTATGGCTACACCTTC.

This chain uses TRBV6-8 with TRBJ1-4, with D maybe TRBD1 (6 bases). This CDR3 comprises 15 residues. The germline gives CDR1 MNHGY, CDR2 SAAAGT. The germline V and J ends were trimmed by 2 bases and 3 bases, with 10 bases remaining between them. In nucleotides, the CDR3 is TGTGCCAGCAGTTACGTGAGGGGGGCTAATGAAAAACTGTTTTTT. This encodes CASSYVRGANEKLFF.

This clone qualifies as medium-sized. V and J are TRBV19 and TRBJ1-2, with D hard to call. Trimming stripped 0 bases from V and 2 bases from J, with 4 bases between. CDR3 length: 13 amino acids. In germline, CDR1 is LNHDA, CDR2 SQIVND (reference sequence). The CDR3 nucleotides read TGTGCCAGTAGTATAGAACAGAACTATGGCTACACCTTC. As protein: CASSIEQNYGYTF.

This rearrangement joins TRBV15 to TRBJ1-1; tentative D call: TRBD1 (6 bases). The V gene's germline CDR1 is LNHNV and CDR2 YYDKDF (reference sequence). The CDR3 is 16 residues long. V was clipped by 3 bases and J by 5 bases, with 19 bases between them. The CDR3 spells CATSSRRTGQGTEAFF. CDR3 DNA sequence: TGTGCCACCAGCAGCCGACGTACAGGGCAGGGGACTGAAGCTTTCTTT.

The chain carries TRBV19 and TRBJ2-5; D unclear. Germline V lookup: CDR1 LNHDA, CDR2 SQIVND (reference sequence). There are 16 residues in the CDR3. V was cut by 4 bases and J by 5 bases, with 20 bases left in between. The CDR3 reads CASSTQYSRRRETQYF. CDR3 DNA: TGTGCCAGTAGTACGCAATACAGTCGGCGGCGGGAGACCCAGTACTTC.

This clone has a handful of counts. The chain combines TRBV19 with TRBJ2-1; D may match TRBD1 or TRBD2 (5 bases each). CDR1 and CDR2 from the germline V gene are LNHDA and SQIVND (reference sequence). The V end was cut by 5 bases, the J end by 10 bases, with 12 bases between. The CDR3 length is 12 residues. The CDR3 loop is CASSAGAAEQFF. DNA of the CDR3: TGTGCCAGTAGTGCCGGGGCCGCGGAGCAGTTCTTC.

This clone was counted only a few times. The chain employs TRBV18 and TRBJ2-7; 8 nucleotides match TRBD2. The length of the CDR3 is 15 residues. Germline-derived CDR1 and CDR2 are KGHSH and LQKENI. J lost 4 bases, V lost 2 bases, and 7 bases had no gene match. CDR3 residues: CASSPSTGGAYEQYF. CDR3 DNA: TGTGCCAGCTCACCAAGCACCGGGGGGGCTTACGAGCAGTACTTC.

This clone was found a few times. This chain links TRBV11-3 with TRBJ1-1; D ambiguous. The V gene lost 5 bases and the J gene lost 2 bases, with 15 bases spanning the gap. Germline V gene sequence: CDR1 SGHNT, CDR2 YENEEA. The length of the CDR3 is 15 residues. CDR3 residues: CASSTDLKKNTEAFF. The CDR3, as DNA: TGTGCCAGCAGCACCGACTTAAAAAAAAACACTGAAGCTTTCTTT.

V is TRBV30 and J is TRBJ2-7; 7 bases align to TRBD2. Germline values: CDR1 GTSNPN, CDR2 SVGIG (reference sequence). The ends lost 2 bases at V and 3 bases at J; junction bases unmatched: 7. This CDR3 spans 14 amino acids. CDR3 DNA: TGTGCCTGGAGTATTTCTGCGGGGGTCTACGAGCAGTACTTC. This translates into CAWSISAGVYEQYF.

The rearrangement joins TRBV6-8 to TRBJ2-1; possible D gene TRBD2, 5 bases. Trimming shortened V by 9 bases and J by 7 bases, and 16 bases separated the two germline ends. The CDR3 consists of 13 residues. Germline CDR1 MNHGY, CDR2 SAAAGT. In DNA form, the CDR3 reads TGTGCCAGTAGATTCTCCGGGGATAATGAGCAGTTCTTC. Amino acid sequence: CASRFSGDNEQFF.

The chain links TRBV6-8 to TRBJ1-2, with 7 bases that match TRBD1. CDR3 size: 13 residues. V lost 7 bases, J lost 5 bases, and 7 bases stayed unmatched. CDR1 MNHGY and CDR2 SAAAGT come from the germline V gene. The CDR3 nucleotides are TGTGCCAGCATCAGGGGGGGCCGGTATGGCTACACCTTC. Its translation: CASIRGGRYGYTF.

The chain recombines TRBV25-1 with TRBJ1-6; D is unresolved. Trimming took 1 base from V and 6 from J, leaving 10 bases between them. The CDR3 runs to 15 residues. Per germline, CDR1 MGHDK and CDR2 SYGVNS. The CDR3 region is CASSESGGPNSPLHF. Here the CDR3 DNA reads TGTGCCAGCAGTGAATCAGGAGGTCCTAATTCACCCCTCCACTTT. The full variable domain, in which reference TRBV25-1 and TRBJ1-6 provide the parts outside the CDR3, is EADIYQTPRYLVIGTGKKITLECSQTMGHDKMYWYQQDPGMELHLIHYSYGVNSTEKGDLSSESTVSRIRTEHFPLTLESARPSHTSQYLCASSESGGPNSPLHFGNGTRLTVT.